This TCR beta chain was documented in a study of neurological immune-mediated disorders. Concerning this clonotype itself: Its specificity is unknown.

The authors made cDNA by 5'RACE with 10-nucleotide random UMIs. A single record per CDR3 protein comes from TCRdb applying MiXCR to the 5' RACE reads. The data contain roughly 36,000 distinct CDR3 sequences, 6.5% to 8.5% of them singletons. Whole-study results and caveats: Across subjects, expanded clones had no CDR3 amino acid sequences in common, pointing to private repertoires in all groups.

The healthy controls volunteered at a blood bank in Maryland, USA. Roughly 1 million sorted CD4+ or CD8+ T cells made each library. CDR3 size: 13 residues. Looked up from germline, CDR1 is SGHRS and CDR2 is YFSETQ. V was trimmed by 7 bases and J by 12 bases, leaving 20 bases between them. The sequence was obtained from a man between 45 and 60 years old in good health. The rearrangement joins TRBV5-1 to TRBJ2-1; no reliable D call. Input material: CD4+ T cells from blood. In nucleotides, the CDR3 is TGCGCCAGCGGAGAAACTTTTGATTTCGTGCAGTTCTTC. The encoded protein is CASGETFDFVQFF.